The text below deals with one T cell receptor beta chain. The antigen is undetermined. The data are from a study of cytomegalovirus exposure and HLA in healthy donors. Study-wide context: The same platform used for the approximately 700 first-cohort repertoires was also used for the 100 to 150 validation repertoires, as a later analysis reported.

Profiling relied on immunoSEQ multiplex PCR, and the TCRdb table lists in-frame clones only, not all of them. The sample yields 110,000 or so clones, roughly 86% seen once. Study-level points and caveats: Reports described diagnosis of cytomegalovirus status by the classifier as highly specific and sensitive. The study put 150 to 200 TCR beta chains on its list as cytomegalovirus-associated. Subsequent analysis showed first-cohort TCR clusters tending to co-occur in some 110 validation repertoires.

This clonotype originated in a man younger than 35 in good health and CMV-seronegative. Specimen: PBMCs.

Here the CDR3 DNA reads TGTGCCAGCAGCCAGGCAACTAGCGGGGCGAGGCAGTTCTTC. This sequence encodes CASSQATSGARQFF. V and J are TRBV14 and TRBJ2-1, with 10 bases that match TRBD2. V trimming: 3 bases; J trimming: 12 bases; junction bases outside the gene matches: 8. Per germline, CDR1 SGHDN and CDR2 FVKESK. The CDR3 sequence is 14 residues long. Supplemented by reference TRBV14 and TRBJ2-1, the full variable domain reads EAGVTQFPSHSVIEKGQTVTLRCDPISGHDNLYWYRRVMGKEIKFLLHFVKESKQDESGMPNNRFLAERTGGTYSTLKVQPAELEDSGVYFCASSQATSGARQFFGPGTRLTVL.